Following are 17 T cell receptor beta chains from one sample sequenced in a study of blood T cells in healthy people across ages. A second 7 to 11 cycle PCR used barcoded and J-beta primers. Each CDR3 protein gets one entry after TCRdb re-called the 5' RACE reads with MiXCR. The profile covers roughly 900,000 distinct CDR3 sequences, with around 49% appearing a single time and 10% to 15% taken by the ten largest. The specimen was blood. These receptors came from a man under 40 in good health.

This clonotype has a single count. The chain couples TRBV5-1 to TRBJ2-7, with D uncertain. V was shortened by 6 bases and J by 1 base, with 17 bases between the two germline ends. The CDR3 loop spans 15 amino acids. The V gene's germline CDR1 is SGHRS and CDR2 YFSETQ. The CDR3 nucleotides are TGCGCCAGCACCCCGCAGCCAGAGATATCCTACGAGCAGTACTTC. It is translated as CASTPQPEISYEQYF.

The J gene is TRBJ1-5, the V gene TRBV12-3 or TRBV12-4; D remains ambiguous. CDR3 length: 14 amino acids. Deletions cut 2 bases from V and 3 bases from J, with 8 bases between. CDR3 in amino acids: CASSLTQNNQPQHF. The CDR3 nucleotides are TGTGCCAGCAGTTTAACACAGAACAATCAGCCCCAGCATTTT.

V is TRBV6-6 and J is TRBJ1-1, with D tentatively TRBD1 (5 bases). Germline values: CDR1 MNHNY, CDR2 SVGAGI (reference sequence). With 6 bases removed from V and 1 base from J, the gap between germline ends came to 12 bases. The CDR3 consists of 14 residues. The CDR3 sequence: CASRYPTANTEAFF. As DNA, the CDR3 is TGTGCCAGCAGATACCCGACAGCGAACACTGAAGCTTTCTTT.

A word on this clonotype: One end of the junction fails to match germline, which may point to a read error. The DNA of the CDR3 is TGCGCCGGCAGCCAACAAAGGAGCGGGGGTTACTACAATGAGCAGTTCTTC. Translated, it gives CAGSQQRSGGYYNEQFF. The chain has TRBV4-1 and TRBJ2-1; TRBD2 aligns across 8 bases. CDR1 is MGHRA and CDR2 is YSYEKL in the germline V gene. This CDR3 region has 17 residues.

The gene calls are TRBV29-1 and TRBJ2-7; 7 positions agree with TRBD2. The length of the CDR3 is 15 residues. Trimming at V came to 0 bases and at J to 2 bases, leaving 7 bases not matched to a gene. CDR1 SQVTM and CDR2 ANQGSEA come from the germline V gene. The DNA for the CDR3 is TGCAGCGTTGAAGATCAGCGGGGATCGCCCTACGAGCAGTACTTC. Translated, it gives CSVEDQRGSPYEQYF.

This clonotype has just a few counts. The rearrangement joins TRBV5-1 to TRBJ2-7; D is perhaps TRBD1 or TRBD2 (5 bases each). Germline-derived CDR1 and CDR2 are SGHRS and YFSETQ. The CDR3 sequence is 14 residues long. The V end was cut by 4 bases, the J end by 3 bases, with 14 bases between. Here the CDR3 reads CASSTDIGGYEQYF. The CDR3 DNA sequence: TGCGCCAGCAGCACAGATATTGGGGGCTACGAGCAGTACTTC.

This clonotype was seen a few times. J is TRBJ2-1 and V is TRBV3-1; the D call may be TRBD1 or TRBD2 (5 bases each). Trimming removed 7 bases from V and 8 bases from J, with 15 bases in between. This CDR3 is 13 amino acids long. Germline loops: CDR1 LGHDT, CDR2 YNNKEL (reference sequence). The CDR3: CASNQGAGDEQFF. The CDR3, as DNA: TGTGCCAGCAACCAGGGAGCCGGCGATGAGCAGTTCTTC.

This clonotype was detected a few times. The V call is TRBV12-3 or TRBV12-4, the J call TRBJ2-3; 12 bases map to TRBD2. The CDR3 is 17 residues long. V lost 2 bases and J lost 2; bases outside the gene matches: 5. Here the CDR3 DNA reads TGTGCCAGCAGTTTATTTCTAGCGGGGGGGGCCACAGATACGCAGTATTTT. Protein: CASSLFLAGGATDTQYF.

The rearrangement joins TRBV28 to TRBJ1-2, with 7 bases lining up with TRBD1. CDR1 MDHEN and CDR2 SYDVKM come from the germline V gene. V lost 5 bases, J lost 1 base, and 7 bases stayed unmatched. CDR3 length: 15 residues. The CDR3 loop reads CASSLTGVINYGYTF. In nucleotides, the CDR3 is TGTGCCAGCAGTCTAACAGGGGTTATTAACTATGGCTACACCTTC.

This chain connects TRBV6-2 or TRBV6-3 to TRBJ2-3, with D possibly being TRBD2 (7 bases). With 4 bases removed from V and 3 bases from J, the gap between germline ends came to 20 bases. CDR3 size: 17 residues. Germline CDR1 MNHEY, CDR2 SVGEGT. The chain's CDR3 is CASSWEGGGPRTDTQYF. The CDR3 DNA sequence: TGTGCCAGCAGTTGGGAGGGGGGGGGCCCTAGGACAGATACGCAGTATTTT.

This clonotype occurred many times. The V and J genes are TRBV4-1 and TRBJ2-1; tentative D call: TRBD2 (6 bases). The CDR3 has 17 amino acids. The V and J ends lost 1 base and 0 bases respectively, with 13 bases between them. The V gene's germline CDR1 is MGHRA and CDR2 YSYEKL. In nucleotides, the CDR3 is TGCGCCAGCAGCCAAGTTGATCTGGGACTCTCCTACAATGAGCAGTTCTTC. This encodes CASSQVDLGLSYNEQFF.

The V gene is TRBV13, the J gene TRBJ2-4; no firm D call. Between the trimmed V and J ends, which lost 0 bases and 6 bases, there was a span of 9 bases. In germline, CDR1 is PRHDT, CDR2 FYEKMQ (reference sequence). This CDR3 is 14 amino acids long. The CDR3 loop reads CASSLGDSGNIQYF. The CDR3 DNA sequence: TGTGCCAGCAGCTTAGGTGACTCAGGAAACATTCAGTACTTC.

The rearrangement joins TRBV20-1 to TRBJ2-7, with 8 positions matching TRBD1. J lost 0 bases, V lost 0 bases, and 4 bases had no gene match. CDR3 size: 15 residues. Germline CDR1 and CDR2: DFQATT and SNEGSKA (reference sequence). The CDR3 loop reads CSAREPGQASYEQYF. The CDR3 DNA is TGCAGTGCTAGAGAACCGGGACAGGCCTCCTACGAGCAGTACTTC.

The CDR3 DNA reads TGTGCCAGCAGAGTCCGGGGATCGCAGTATTTT. Protein product: CASRVRGSQYF. The rearrangement joins TRBV6-5 to TRBJ2-3, with D perhaps matching TRBD2 (5 bases). From germline, CDR1 is MNHEY and CDR2 SVGAGI. Trimming removed 6 bases at V and 10 bases at J, with 11 bases between. The CDR3 totals 11 residues.

In its sample, this clonotype was seen a few times. A junction end diverges from the germline sequence, so it may reflect a read error. The chain carries TRBV20-1 and TRBJ2-7, with 8 bases identical to TRBD1. The CDR3 loop spans 14 amino acids. The germline V gene encodes CDR1 DFQATT and CDR2 SNEGSKA (reference sequence). The CDR3 coding sequence is TGCAGTGCTAGAGTAGGACAGGGCTCCAACGAGCAGTACTTC. Protein sequence: CSARVGQGSNEQYF.

The CDR3 bases are TGCAGCGTCCGACAGGGCACCTACGAGCAGTTCTTC. Its protein is CSVRQGTYEQFF. The chain recombines TRBV29-1 with TRBJ2-1; 7 bases align to TRBD1. V gave up 6 bases and J gave up 10 bases; unmatched junction bases: 9. The CDR3 consists of 12 residues. The V gene's germline CDR1 is SQVTM and CDR2 ANQGSEA.

This clonotype was counted only a few times. The V gene is TRBV12-3 or TRBV12-4, the J gene TRBJ1-5; D not certain. The CDR3 is 15 amino acids. Trimming cost V 7 bases and J 3 bases, with 16 bases left between them. Here the CDR3 reads CASTPSGSLNQPQHF. CDR3 nucleotide sequence: TGTGCCAGCACCCCCTCTGGGTCCCTCAATCAGCCCCAGCATTTT.